The sequence of this T cell receptor beta chain was determined in a study of monozygotic twins with inflammatory bowel disease. Eight separate reactions per sample served to make cDNA. Via template switching, UMIs carrying a 6-nucleotide sample barcode were introduced. Reprocessing the 5' RACE reads, TCRdb reports a single entry for every CDR3 protein and omits DNA. Its table lists under 130,000 distinct CDR3 sequences. Sequenced: blood. The sequence derives from a human donor with ulcerative colitis or Crohn's disease, or a healthy co-twin of an affected twin (not recorded which).

CDR3 region: CASSQVGHYNEQFF. The J gene is TRBJ2-1, the V gene TRBV4-2; no DNA is available, so the TRBD1 call from TCRdb remains unchecked. The CDR3 loop spans 14 amino acids. Germline-derived CDR1 and CDR2 are LGHNA and YNFKEQ.